Listed below are T cell receptor beta chains from one sample, sequenced in a study of control samples from healthy donors and cancer patients. Using immunoSEQ multiplex PCR, the repertoire was profiled, and TCRdb retains in-frame clones only, with some absent. The top ten hold roughly 4.3% of the sample, which has fewer than 200,000 clones, about 94% seen once. The sample comprised blood. The receptors shown here come from a woman aged 55-69 years in good health. Each CDR3 is given with its conserved first and last residue. D genes are given only for firm matches. Clone size is shown for a subset of rows, as once, few, many or a class of expanded clone.

v_call,clone_size,cdr3_length,j_call,d_call,cdr3_aa,cdr3_nt
TRBV5-4,NA,16,TRBJ2-5,TRBD2,CASSPNLSGGGETQYF,TGTGCCAGCAGCCCAAATCTTAGCGGGGGGGGAGAGACCCAGTACTTC
TRBV2,NA,13,TRBJ1-5,NA,CASTTGLEQPQHF,TGTGCCAGCACCACAGGGTTGGAACAGCCCCAGCATTTT
TRBV19,NA,15,TRBJ1-4,NA,CASSNLANTNEKLFF,TGTGCCAGTAGTAATTTGGCAAACACTAATGAAAAACTGTTTTTT
TRBV18,NA,15,TRBJ1-5,TRBD1,CASSPATGENQPQHF,TGTGCCAGCTCACCAGCGACAGGGGAGAATCAGCCCCAGCATTTT
TRBV4-3,NA,15,TRBJ1-5,NA,CASSQEAQGLKPQHF,TGCGCCAGCAGCCAAGAAGCGCAGGGTTTAAAGCCCCAGCATTTT
TRBV2,NA,13,TRBJ1-1,NA,CASRPDRNTEAFF,TGTGCCAGCAGACCCGACAGGAACACTGAAGCTTTCTTT
TRBV5-3,once,14,TRBJ1-2,TRBD1,CARSTWTGGDGYTF,TGTGCCAGAAGCACCTGGACAGGGGGCGATGGCTACACCTTC
TRBV6-2/TRBV6-3,NA,14,TRBJ1-2,TRBD1,CASSLGQFNYGYTF,TGTGCCAGCAGTCTGGGACAGTTTAACTATGGCTACACCTTC
TRBV12-3/TRBV12-4,NA,13,TRBJ2-5,NA,CASSPDSSWTQYF,TGTGCCAGCAGTCCAGACAGTAGCTGGACCCAGTACTTC
TRBV28,NA,13,TRBJ1-3,NA,CASSSQPRNTIYF,TGTGCCAGCAGTTCCCAACCGCGGAACACCATATATTTT
TRBV12-3/TRBV12-4,few,12,TRBJ1-3,NA,CASSFSGNTIYF,TGTGCCAGCAGTTTTTCTGGAAACACCATATATTTT
TRBV7-8,NA,14,TRBJ1-1,NA,CASSLVLGNTEAFF,TGTGCCAGCAGCCTTGTACTGGGGAACACTGAAGCTTTCTTT
TRBV6-2/TRBV6-3,once,17,TRBJ2-2,TRBD2,CASSTPGLASTTGELFF,TGTGCCAGCAGTACACCGGGACTAGCTTCAACCACCGGGGAGCTGTTTTTT
TRBV9,NA,13,TRBJ2-7,NA,CASSARGGGEQYF,TGTGCCAGCAGCGCCCGGGGTGGGGGCGAGCAGTACTTC
TRBV20-1,NA,11,TRBJ1-2,TRBD1,CSPGTAGGYTF,TGCAGTCCAGGGACAGCGGGTGGCTACACCTTC
TRBV19,NA,12,TRBJ2-1,TRBD2,CARGLAGNEQFF,TGTGCCAGAGGACTAGCGGGGAATGAGCAGTTCTTC
TRBV6-2/TRBV6-3,NA,17,TRBJ2-7,TRBD2,CASSYSTSGGAVYEQYF,TGTGCCAGCAGTTACTCTACTAGCGGGGGGGCCGTCTACGAGCAGTACTTC
TRBV7-2,NA,17,TRBJ2-3,TRBD2,CASSLEFGGVITDTQYF,TGTGCCAGCAGCTTGGAATTCGGGGGGGTAATCACAGATACGCAGTATTTT
TRBV10-3,NA,15,TRBJ2-1,TRBD2,CATRTSGGESDEQFF,TGTGCCACACGGACTAGCGGGGGGGAGAGCGATGAGCAGTTCTTC
TRBV7-9,NA,16,TRBJ1-3,NA,CASSLDPGSSGNTIYF,TGTGCCAGCAGCTTAGACCCGGGGAGCTCTGGAAACACCATATATTTT
TRBV6-2/TRBV6-3,once,14,TRBJ2-2,TRBD1,CASSRGTGSGELFF,TGTGCCAGCAGCCGAGGGACAGGTTCCGGGGAGCTGTTTTTT
TRBV7-9,NA,14,TRBJ2-7,NA,CASSSDRFSYEQYF,TGTGCCAGCAGTTCCGACAGGTTCTCCTACGAGCAGTACTTC
TRBV7-4,NA,16,TRBJ1-5,NA,CASSLGGTVSNQPQHF,TGTGCCAGCAGCTTAGGGGGGACGGTGAGCAATCAGCCCCAGCATTTT